The T cell receptor beta chain under discussion was sequenced for a study of spatial heterogeneity in lung cancer. Study as a whole: The average appearance count of each unique TCR and UMI combination in raw reads was more than 9.5.

TCR cDNA molecules each had a unique molecular identifier. TCRdb re-called the 5' RACE reads with MiXCR, one entry per CDR3 protein. The sample gives approximately 70,000 distinct CDR3 sequences, about 9.5% of which show up once; 1.5% to 2% is in the top ten. In its sample, this clonotype was seen a few times. Time point reported: blood at routine non-recurrence follow-up after resection. The V end lost 6 bases, the J end lost 0 bases, and 13 bases lay between the germline ends. The CDR3 consists of 15 residues. The specimen comprised PBMCs, sampled at follow-up. The clonotype was recovered from a female donor with early-stage non-small cell lung cancer. V and J are TRBV12-3 or TRBV12-4 and TRBJ2-3; tentatively, D is TRBD2 (6 bases). CDR3 loop: CASRTGTLSTDTQYF. DNA of the CDR3: TGTGCCAGCAGGACCGGGACTCTTAGCACAGATACGCAGTATTTT.